The clone carrying this TCR beta chain has only a few counts. The antigen is undetermined. The source of the sample is a study of T cell repertoires in cytomegalovirus infection. As for the study in general: A matching HLA type, together with CMV infection, was signaled by public TCR beta signatures.

Study-level results: Dominating the ex vivo response were TCR beta clonotypes that were CMV-specific and HLA-C-restricted.

Using its own MiXCR run on the reads, TCRdb lists one record per CDR3 protein. This sample has some 230,000 distinct CDR3 sequences, with 22% found just once. The CDR3 spans 16 residues. Germline-derived CDR1 and CDR2 are SQVTM and ANQGSEA. The J segment lost 0 bases and the V segment lost 0 bases, leaving 4 bases of the junction unmatched. The TCR was taken from a human donor in good health (CMV status not recorded). Some clones in this sample may be carry-over from other donors' samples. The sequencing input was CD8+ T cells from PBMCs. The chain recombines TRBV29-1 with TRBJ2-2, with 7 bases aligning to TRBD1. CDR3 region: CSVEEPGTANTGELFF. Written as DNA, the CDR3 is TGCAGCGTTGAAGAGCCCGGGACAGCGAACACCGGGGAGCTGTTTTTT.